This TCR beta chain was identified in a study of T cells after yellow fever vaccination. Study-wide background: The fractions with low cell numbers were processed using SMART-Seq v4 Ultra Low Input. Points from the study as a whole: Weaker overall, the secondary response nonetheless peaked faster (day 5 versus 15).

Each CDR3 protein gets one entry after TCRdb re-called the 5' RACE reads with MiXCR. The profile covers 200,000 to 300,000 distinct CDR3 sequences, with 6.9% appearing a single time and approximately 0.85% taken by the ten largest. CDR1 and CDR2 from the germline V gene are DFQATT and SNEGSKA (reference sequence). The CDR3 sequence is 14 residues long. This clonotype was counted a few times. What it binds is unknown. The clonotype was recovered from a man aged 25-40 years who received the YFV17D yellow fever vaccine. This chain connects TRBV20-1 to TRBJ1-6; tentative D call: TRBD1 (5 bases). The material sequenced was CD4+ T cells sorted from PBMCs, taken 15 days after the yellow fever booster vaccination. The CDR3 here is CSPGGSSYNSPLHF. In DNA form, the CDR3 reads TGCAGCCCCGGGGGAAGCTCCTATAATTCACCCCTCCACTTT.